These 14 T cell receptor beta chains share one sample of origin, sequenced in a study of blood T cell repertoires in COVID-19. Assay: immunoSEQ multiplex PCR; the TCRdb copy retains only in-frame clones and omits some. The data show 150,000 or so clones, roughly 80% seen once. The source material was peripheral blood. The receptor source for this set is a woman aged 70-85 years with acute or convalescent COVID-19.

CDR3 sequence: CASSSEFSGNTIYF. The DNA for the CDR3 is TGTGCCAGCAGTTCGGAGTTCTCTGGAAACACCATATATTTT. The chain recombines TRBV6-5 with TRBJ1-3; no definite D call. The germline V and J ends were trimmed by 4 bases and 0 bases, with 7 bases remaining between them. The CDR3 is 14 amino acids. Germline assignment: CDR1 MNHEY and CDR2 SVGAGI.

This rearrangement joins TRBV2 to TRBJ2-3, with D hard to call. This CDR3 has 15 residues. The ends were cut back, 7 bases at V and 4 bases at J, with 18 bases in the middle. Germline V gene data show CDR1 as SNHLY and CDR2 as FYNNEI. The CDR3 is CASTLGLQTADTQYF. In DNA form, the CDR3 reads TGTGCCAGCACCCTGGGCCTCCAAACCGCAGATACGCAGTATTTT.

The chain uses TRBV29-1 and TRBJ2-3, with D tentatively TRBD2 (6 bases). CDR1 is SQVTM, CDR2 ANQGSEA, per germline. Trimming cost V 4 bases and J 4 bases, with 12 bases left between them. The CDR3 runs 13 residues. The DNA of the CDR3 is TGCAGCGTTGTTCGACTAGGCGCAGATACGCAGTATTTT. It specifies CSVVRLGADTQYF.

The chain combines TRBV27 with TRBJ1-1; 7 bases map to TRBD1. The CDR3 has 13 residues. With V trimmed by 4 bases and J by 4 bases, 3 bases remained unmatched. Germline V CDR1 and CDR2: MNHEY, SMNVEV (reference sequence). The CDR3 DNA reads TGTGCCAGCAGTTCGACAGGGCCCACTGAAGCTTTCTTT. Its translation is CASSSTGPTEAFF.

Here the CDR3 reads CAWSVSLGREGPGYGYTF. The CDR3 bases are TGTGCCTGGAGTGTAAGTCTGGGCAGGGAGGGACCTGGCTATGGCTACACCTTC. The V call is TRBV30, the J call TRBJ1-2; possible D gene TRBD1, 5 bases. The germline gives CDR1 GTSNPN, CDR2 SVGIG (reference sequence). Trimming left V 0 bases short and J 4 bases short, with 24 bases between. This CDR3 contains 18 residues. Using reference TRBV30 and TRBJ1-2 for the parts outside the CDR3, the full variable domain is SQTIHQWPATLVQPVGSPLSLECTVEGTSNPNLYWYRQAAGRGLQLLFYSVGIGQISSEVPQNLSASRPQDRQFILSSKKLLLSDSGFYLCAWSVSLGREGPGYGYTFGSGTRLTVV.

The chain combines TRBV19 with TRBJ2-3; 9 nucleotides match TRBD1. After removal of 3 bases from V and 2 bases from J, the junction contained 12 bases not matched to a gene. Germline CDR1 reads LNHDA; CDR2 reads SQIVND (reference sequence). The CDR3 runs 18 residues. CDR3 amino acids: CASSMGTGGLTNTDTQYF. CDR3 in DNA: TGTGCCAGTAGTATGGGCACAGGGGGCCTTACTAACACAGATACGCAGTATTTT.

The chain recombines TRBV15 with TRBJ2-2, with D uncertain. Germline values: CDR1 LNHNV, CDR2 YYDKDF (reference sequence). V lost 7 bases to trimming and J lost 5 bases, with 8 bases between them. This CDR3 spans 12 amino acids. The CDR3 spells CATTPLTGELFF. In nucleotides, the CDR3 is TGTGCCACCACCCCTTTAACCGGGGAGCTGTTTTTT. The full variable domain, its missing parts supplied by reference TRBV15 and TRBJ2-2, is DAMVIQNPRYQVTQFGKPVTLSCSQTLNHNVMYWYQQKSSQAPKLLFHYYDKDFNNEADTPDNFQSRRPNTSFCFLDIRSPGLGDTAMYLCATTPLTGELFFGEGSRLTVL.

The chain couples TRBV9 to TRBJ1-1; no firm D call. The CDR3 loop spans 13 amino acids. Trimming cost V 4 bases and J 3 bases, with 10 bases left between them. Germline V CDR1 and CDR2: SGDLS, YYNGEE. CDR3 sequence (DNA): TGTGCCAGCAGCCCCCGGACTGACACTGAAGCTTTCTTT. Protein: CASSPRTDTEAFF. The full variable domain, rest sourced from reference TRBV9 and TRBJ1-1, is DSGVTQTPKHLITATGQRVTLRCSPRSGDLSVYWYQQSLDQGLQFLIQYYNGEERAKGNILERFSAQQFPDLHSELNLSSLELGDSALYFCASSPRTDTEAFFGQGTRLTVV.

The V and J genes are TRBV28 and TRBJ1-2, with D perhaps matching TRBD1 (6 bases). The CDR3 contains 13 residues. Looked up from germline, CDR1 is MDHEN and CDR2 is SYDVKM. V was cut by 2 bases and J by 6 bases, with 10 bases left in between. CDR3 in DNA: TGTGCCAGCAGTTTAAAGCAGGGGAATGGCTACACCTTC. Translated, it gives CASSLKQGNGYTF.

In this sample, this clone turned up a few times. The chain recombines TRBV6-5 with TRBJ1-4, with unresolved D. Between the trimmed V and J ends, which lost 4 bases and 0 bases, there was a span of 9 bases. This CDR3 comprises 15 residues. CDR1 and CDR2 (germline): MNHEY, SVGAGI. The CDR3 here is CASSFTVATNEKLFF. The CDR3 DNA reads as TGTGCCAGCAGTTTCACTGTCGCAACTAATGAAAAACTGTTTTTT.

The gene calls are TRBV19 and TRBJ2-1, with 9 bases fitting TRBD2. Germline V CDR1 and CDR2: LNHDA, SQIVND (reference sequence). Trimming removed 0 bases from V and 3 bases from J; junction bases left unmatched: 3. This CDR3 comprises 16 residues. The CDR3, as DNA: TGTGCCAGTAGTATAGAGGCGGGAGGGAACTACAATGAGCAGTTCTTC. It translates to CASSIEAGGNYNEQFF. Full variable domain (outside the CDR3, taken from reference TRBV19 and TRBJ2-1): DGGITQSPKYLFRKEGQNVTLSCEQNLNHDAMYWYRQDPGQGLRLIYYSQIVNDFQKGDIAEGYSVSREKKESFPLTVTSAQKNPTAFYLCASSIEAGGNYNEQFFGPGTRLTVL.

The chain couples TRBV11-3 to TRBJ1-1, with no clear D. The CDR3 loop spans 13 amino acids. Trimming shortened V by 3 bases and J by 1 base, and 6 bases separated the two germline ends. Germline CDR1 reads SGHNT; CDR2 reads YENEEA. The CDR3 nucleotides are TGTGCCAGCAGCTTCAACGGGAACACTGAAGCTTTCTTT. It is translated as CASSFNGNTEAFF.

This clone was seen a single time. The chain carries TRBV6-5 and TRBJ2-3; TRBD1 matches 8 bases. The CDR3 sequence is 16 residues long. Trimming removed 2 bases from V and 5 bases from J; junction bases left unmatched: 9. CDR1 MNHEY and CDR2 SVGAGI come from the germline V gene. CDR3 DNA: TGTGCCAGCAGTTACGGACAGGGCGGTGTTTTAGATACGCAGTATTTT. Amino acids: CASSYGQGGVLDTQYF.

The chain uses TRBV18 and TRBJ1-6, with D possibly matching TRBD1 (5 bases). The CDR3 totals 16 residues. Trimming stripped 6 bases from V and 2 bases from J, with 14 bases between. CDR1 is KGHSH and CDR2 is LQKENI in the germline V gene. CDR3: CASSRGEGAYNSPLHF. CDR3 sequence (DNA): TGTGCCAGCTCCCGAGGGGAGGGCGCCTATAATTCACCCCTCCACTTT.